Listed here is a single TCR beta chain. Compared with germline, one end of the junction differs, possibly owing to a read error. The data are from a study of response to subunit inactivated influenza vaccine. Via MiXCR, TCRdb re-called the RT-PCR reads, giving one row per CDR3 protein. The sample includes roughly 460,000 distinct CDR3 sequences, approximately 11% seen only once; the top ten take approximately 12%. Germline V gene data show CDR1 as DFQATT and CDR2 as SNEGSKA (reference sequence). This CDR3 is built from 16 residues. This rearrangement joins TRBV20-1 to TRBJ1-1, with TRBD1 as a possible D gene (5 bases). Sample: PBMCs from blood, taken roughly 48 days after vaccination. This TCR derives from a man aged 45 to 65 who received an inactivated influenza vaccine. CDR3 sequence reads: CCARDSQLEQVVEAFF. DNA of the CDR3: TGCTGTGCTAGAGATTCACAGCTGGAACAGGTCGTGGAAGCTTTCTTT.